The 19 T cell receptor beta chains reported below all come from one sample, sequenced in a study of cytomegalovirus exposure and HLA in healthy donors. Primers: 60 Vbeta forward and 13 Jbeta reverse. Some clones are missing from TCRdb's copy, which holds only in-frame ones; the method was immunoSEQ multiplex PCR. The sample has roughly 250,000 clones; about four fifths are singletons. The specimen was PBMCs. The receptors stem from a girl aged 2 to 10 in good health and CMV-seronegative.

Concerning this clone: A read error may produce the germline difference seen at one junction end. The V call is TRBV4-1, the J call TRBJ1-2, with D perhaps TRBD1 (6 bases). Germline-derived CDR1 and CDR2 are MGHRA and YSYEKL. The CDR3 is made up of 15 amino acids. The CDR3 bases are TGCGCCAGCAGCCCCTCTCGAGGGGGTCACTATGGCTGCACCTTC. Its protein product is CASSPSRGGHYGCTF.

This CDR3 is CASSELGGGYTEAFF. CDR3 coding DNA: TGTGCCAGCAGTGAACTCGGGGGGGGGTACACTGAAGCTTTCTTT. The rearrangement links TRBV6-1 to TRBJ1-1, with D perhaps TRBD1 (5 bases). This CDR3 region has 15 residues. The germline V and J ends were trimmed by 2 bases and 3 bases, with 13 bases remaining between them. Germline V CDR1 and CDR2: MNHNS, SASEGT.

This clone was seen more than once but under ten times. The chain links TRBV4-1 to TRBJ2-6, with a possible D match to TRBD1 (6 bases). CDR3 size: 17 residues. The V end was cut by 1 base, the J end by 0 bases, with 10 bases between. The V gene's germline CDR1 is MGHRA and CDR2 YSYEKL. The CDR3 protein is CASSQALGHSGANVLTF. The CDR3, as DNA: TGCGCCAGCAGCCAAGCCCTGGGACACTCTGGGGCCAACGTCCTGACTTTC.

J is TRBJ2-1 and V is TRBV7-9; D is ambiguous. From germline, CDR1 is SEHNR and CDR2 FQNEAQ (reference sequence). The CDR3 is made up of 15 amino acids. V gave up 3 bases and J gave up 0 bases, with 9 bases separating them. The CDR3: CASSLVASSYNEQFF. In DNA, the CDR3 is TGTGCCAGCAGCTTGGTGGCATCCTCCTACAATGAGCAGTTCTTC.

The V and J genes are TRBV10-3 and TRBJ1-1, with TRBD1 identical over 8 bases. Germline assignment: CDR1 ENHRY and CDR2 SYGVKD. The CDR3 has 12 residues. Trimming took 10 bases from V and 4 from J; bases not matched to a gene: 5. The CDR3 DNA is TGTGCCACTCAGGGGGCGGTCACTGAAGCTTTCTTT. This codes for CATQGAVTEAFF.

This clone has only a few counts. The chain uses TRBV2 and TRBJ1-1; D is possibly TRBD1 (5 bases). The CDR3 is made up of 16 amino acids. The germline V gene has CDR1 SNHLY and CDR2 FYNNEI. Trimming shortened V by 1 base and J by 0 bases, and 12 bases separated the two germline ends. The CDR3: CASSEEKGALNTEAFF. The CDR3 nucleotides read TGTGCCAGCAGTGAAGAAAAAGGGGCCCTGAACACTGAAGCTTTCTTT.

This clone showed up just a few times. This chain connects TRBV4-2 to TRBJ1-2; D may be TRBD1 (5 bases). The CDR3 runs to 14 residues. Between the trimmed V and J ends, which lost 3 bases and 2 bases, there was a span of 10 bases. Germline V gene sequence: CDR1 LGHNA, CDR2 YNFKEQ. CDR3 coding DNA: TGTGCCAGCAGCCACCCCCGGGGGAACTATGGCTACACCTTC. It translates to CASSHPRGNYGYTF.

The CDR3 protein is CASSVEIGGIYNEQFF. CDR3 nucleotides: TGTGCCAGCAGCGTAGAAATCGGGGGGATTTACAATGAGCAGTTCTTC. The chain couples TRBV9 to TRBJ2-1, with 7 nucleotides matching TRBD2. CDR1 and CDR2 (germline): SGDLS, YYNGEE. V dropped 0 bases and J dropped 4; count of bases not matched to a gene: 7. There are 16 residues in the CDR3.

The genes are TRBV7-2 and TRBJ2-4; TRBD2 matches 10 bases. V lost 1 base to trimming and J lost 0 bases; unmatched junction nucleotides: 9. This CDR3 is 19 amino acids long. Per the germline V gene, CDR1 is SGHTA and CDR2 is FQGNSA. CDR3 amino acids: CASSLESPSGRIAKNIQYF. The DNA for the CDR3 is TGTGCCAGCAGCTTAGAGAGTCCTAGCGGGAGAATAGCCAAAAACATTCAGTACTTC.

The V call is TRBV9, the J call TRBJ2-3, with D maybe TRBD2 (5 bases). Germline CDR1 is SGDLS and CDR2 is YYNGEE. The CDR3 is 14 residues long. Trimming left V 0 bases short and J 4 bases short, with 9 bases between. CDR3 DNA sequence: TGTGCCAGCAGCGTAGGGACTTTGGCAGATACGCAGTATTTT. It encodes CASSVGTLADTQYF.

The chain carries TRBV4-1 and TRBJ2-2, with a possible D match to TRBD1 (6 bases). V lost 8 bases and J 2 bases, leaving 12 bases between the germline ends. The germline gives CDR1 MGHRA, CDR2 YSYEKL. The CDR3 consists of 14 residues. CDR3 coding DNA: TGCGCCAGCCGGGGACATCCAAACACCGGGGAGCTGTTTTTT. This codes for CASRGHPNTGELFF.

This chain links TRBV7-2 with TRBJ2-5, with 8 bases that match TRBD2. The germline V gene encodes CDR1 SGHTA and CDR2 FQGNSA. The CDR3 length is 14 residues. V was pared by 5 bases and J by 4 bases, with 6 bases of the junction left unmatched. The CDR3 DNA follows: TGTGCCAGCAGCCTACAGCGGGGGCGAGAGACCCAGTACTTC. The encoded protein is CASSLQRGRETQYF.

The chain is built from TRBV2 and TRBJ2-7, with 7 bases identical to TRBD1. Germline CDR1 SNHLY, CDR2 FYNNEI. With V trimmed by 1 base and J by 5 bases, 8 bases remained unmatched. This CDR3 is 15 amino acids long. CDR3 in DNA: TGTGCCAGCAGTGAAGACGGGGACAGAGGCCACGAGCAGTACTTC. This codes for CASSEDGDRGHEQYF.

The J gene is TRBJ1-2, the V gene TRBV4-1, with a tentative D call TRBD1 (6 bases). V shed 3 bases and J shed 7 bases, with 6 bases lying between them. Germline V gene sequence: CDR1 MGHRA, CDR2 YSYEKL. The CDR3 runs to 11 residues. This chain's CDR3 is CASSQGAGYTF. The CDR3, as DNA: TGCGCCAGCAGCCAGGGGGCTGGCTACACCTTC.

The chain links TRBV5-1 to TRBJ1-4; maybe TRBD1 (5 bases). Trimming shortened V by 4 bases and J by 5 bases, and 15 bases separated the two germline ends. CDR1 is SGHRS, CDR2 YFSETQ, per germline. The CDR3 is 15 amino acids. In nucleotides, the CDR3 is TGCGCCAGCAGCCAGACCGGGACTCCAAATGAAAAACTGTTTTTT. This translates into CASSQTGTPNEKLFF.

The J gene is TRBJ2-3, the V gene TRBV28; a weak D match, TRBD2 (5 bases). V dropped 5 bases and J dropped 9 bases, with 18 bases sitting between them. This CDR3 spans 14 amino acids. The germline V gene has CDR1 MDHEN and CDR2 SYDVKM. In DNA, the CDR3 is TGTGCCAGCAGTCCCCAGGTTAGCGTGGGCACGCAGTATTTT. As protein: CASSPQVSVGTQYF.

The chain employs TRBV7-3 and TRBJ2-2; possibly TRBD1 for D (6 bases). Trimming removed 3 bases from V and 2 bases from J, with 7 bases in between. CDR3 length equals 14 residues. CDR1 and CDR2 (germline): SGHTA, FQGTGA. The CDR3 DNA follows: TGTGCCAGCAGCTTGGGACAAAACACCGGGGAGCTGTTTTTT. Its translation is CASSLGQNTGELFF.

This sequence joins TRBV7-2 and TRBJ2-7, with 9 bases that match TRBD2. With 1 base clipped from V and 5 bases from J, the junction kept 9 bases outside the gene matches. The CDR3 spans 16 residues. CDR1 is SGHTA and CDR2 is FQGNSA in the germline V gene. The CDR3 protein is CASSLGTSVLPHEQYF. The CDR3 nucleotides are TGTGCCAGCAGCTTAGGGACTAGCGTCCTCCCCCACGAGCAGTACTTC.

The chain links TRBV30 to TRBJ2-1, with 10 bases aligning to TRBD2. The germline V gene encodes CDR1 GTSNPN and CDR2 SVGIG (reference sequence). The junction had 14 bases not matched to a gene; V was cut back by 7 bases and J by 8 bases. This CDR3 region has 15 residues. CDR3 sequence: CASIKREGIMDEQFF. In DNA form, the CDR3 reads TGTGCCTCAATAAAGCGGGAGGGCATTATGGATGAGCAGTTCTTC.